This T cell receptor (beta chain) was observed in a study of siplizumab effects on memory and regulatory T cells. Germline V CDR1 and CDR2: MGHRA, YSYEKL. The V segment lost 0 bases and the J segment 3 bases; nucleotides outside the gene matches: 0. This CDR3 is built from 16 residues. The data were produced by immunoSEQ multiplex PCR, yet TCRdb's version contains in-frame clones alone and is incomplete. This repertoire shows tens of thousands of clones, just over 95% found once; its top ten account for about 0.1%. The source is a human donor in good health. Source material: naive CD8+ T cells sorted from blood. This chain links TRBV4-1 with TRBJ2-3, with 13 bases aligning to TRBD2. CDR3 protein: CASSQEGLAGTDTQYF. The CDR3 DNA reads as TGCGCCAGCAGCCAAGAGGGACTAGCGGGGACAGATACGCAGTATTTT.